This TCR beta chain was obtained from a study of T cell repertoires in cytomegalovirus infection. In the study overall: It was recently identified HLA-C-restricted and well-studied HLA-B-restricted CMV epitopes that the study used.

The CDR3 is 17 residues long. Trimming took 0 bases from V and 0 from J, leaving 15 bases between them. CDR1 is MNHEY and CDR2 is SVGAGI in the germline V gene. Comment on this clonotype: No antigen is known for it.

Study-wide points: HLA-C-restricted CMV clonotypes gave the most frequent clonotype in two of eight donors. CMV carriers having the relevant HLA were flagged by cumulative public TCR beta family frequency.

TCRdb analysed the reads with MiXCR anew, one entry per CDR3 protein. The table has roughly 920,000 distinct CDR3 sequences, under 40% seen once. Specimen: cultured CD8+ T cells from PBMCs, collected from culture after CMV antigen stimulation. The origin of this receptor is a human donor in good health (CMV status not recorded). Some clones in this sample may be carry-over from other donors' samples. This rearrangement joins TRBV6-5 to TRBJ2-7; maybe TRBD2 (5 bases). The CDR3 is CASSYSGEGALSYEQYF. Here the CDR3 DNA reads TGTGCCAGCAGTTACTCTGGCGAGGGAGCCCTCTCCTACGAGCAGTACTTC.